This T cell receptor beta chain was found in a study of spatial heterogeneity in lung cancer. The wider study: The average count in raw reads for each unique TCR and UMI combination exceeded eight appearances.

Each TCR cDNA molecule carried a unique molecular identifier. TCRdb reanalysed the 5' RACE reads using MiXCR and keeps one entry per CDR3 protein. This table has 13,000 or so distinct CDR3 sequences, around 5.6% appearing once. The time point is: sample taken at primary tumor resection. Overall study results and limits: Expanded intratumoral alpha and beta TCR counts tracked tumor mutation counts.

Germline loops: CDR1 SGHNT, CDR2 YYREEE (reference sequence). The CDR3 covers 13 residues. Losses at the gene ends were 3 bases for V and 7 bases for J; bases not matched to a gene: 5. This clonotype came up many times. What it binds is unknown. Source: lung tumor tissue, taken at surgery. The rearrangement joins TRBV5-4 to TRBJ2-7; 9 nucleotides agree with TRBD2. This sequence originates from a female donor with early-stage non-small cell lung cancer. Here the CDR3 reads CASSWGGLAEQYF. CDR3 in DNA: TGTGCCAGCAGCTGGGGGGGACTAGCTGAGCAGTACTTC. Full variable domain (missing parts from reference TRBV5-4 and TRBJ2-7): ETGVTQSPTHLIKTRGQQVTLRCSSQSGHNTVSWYQQALGQGPQFIFQYYREEENGRGNFPPRFSGLQFPNYSSELNVNALELDDSALYLCASSWGGLAEQYFGPGTRLTVT.